This T cell receptor beta chain was sequenced for a study of T cell repertoires in breast cancer (TCRdb year 2016). Study-level background: The study profiled tumors, lymph nodes and peripheral blood lymphocytes from breast cancer patients, plus peripheral blood from healthy control donors. Most of the approximately 22 patient tumors analyzed for shared TCRs were ER+/PR+. The controls were nine healthy donors whose age range was similar to that of the patients. Sequencing yielded on average approximately 540,000 sequences per sample and about 10 reads per input cell. Given the low mutational burden of breast cancer and the rarity of common mutations in breast cancer, it was reasoned that TCRs shared between breast cancer patients would target shared antigens. Tumors and tumor-involved lymph nodes were minced and digested with Liberase and DNase, then filtered through 70-um and 40-um filters. Tumor-free lymph nodes were processed without enzymatic digestion, and blood samples were separated by Ficoll.

V has 7 bases trimmed and J has 4 bases trimmed; junction bases matching no gene number 6. The cysteine opens and the phenylalanine closes a CDR3 of 14 amino acids. The sequence is cut down to CDR3 DNA, 42 bases in frame from base 1. The study used an expanded emulsion RT-PCR method with primers for all TCR V genes to analyze paired alpha-beta TCRs of CD8+ T cells. CD8+ T cells were isolated with a CD8 positive selection kit and incubated overnight in about 10 IU/mL IL-2 before emulsion RT-PCR. General findings and caveats noted by the study authors: Sentinel lymph nodes involved by tumor shared about fourfold more TCRs with matched tumor repertoires than tumor-free nodes did (roughly 7.3% versus 1.9%). Possible tumor specificity was suggested for some 17 TCR pairs that were shared across seven or more patient tumors yet rarely found in control blood. Because transcript abundance and primer differences skewed clone recovery, emulsion RT-PCR was regarded as qualitative rather than quantitative. Genuine antitumor clones may have been missed because singleton TCRs were discarded and only part of each tumor was sampled. Shared TCRs were encoded by various nucleotide sequences, which suggests selection and expansion based on antigen. TRBV7 predominance was observed among shared TCRs, which possibly reflected tumor recognition or mispriming bias from eight TRBV7 primers.

Library preparation employed emulsion pairing. A second nested PCR with blocking oligos suppressed unpaired genes, then a third nested PCR added Illumina adaptors and barcodes. Between about 4,500 and 250,000 T cells, along with C-region, Stepout and V-region primers, were included in each emulsion RT-PCR master mix. The emulsions were generated using the Micellula Emulsion and Purification Kit, and the RT-PCR was run with Qiagen OneStep RT-PCR reagents. Pooled libraries were sequenced with paired-end 2 x 250 reads on an Illumina MiSeq. The paper's data handling went like this. Read pairs were joined in Galaxy and clipped at the engineered overlap into separate alpha and beta files; unclipped reads were discarded. To assign alpha-beta pairs, the researchers used CompleteTCR, a MiTCR-based pipeline that relies on an R script to link chains sharing read cluster identifiers. TCR sequences that were observed only once, representing about 1-3.4%, were removed as potential sequencing errors. The public reads were run again by TCRdb, first through fastp at Q25 and then through MiXCR, and only productive beta chains were kept. Duplicate CDR3 protein sequences are folded into a single record with the most common DNA and genes. The V and J calls here are based on TCRdb, not the publication. For this sample there are just under 4,500 distinct CDR3 sequences; around a third appear just once. The top ten constitute almost 35% of the sample.

This clonotype was seen ten or more times. The target of this receptor is not known. Per-base quality was not reported, and no clone a single base away is much larger than it. Sequencing used CD8+ T cells. The chain is encoded by TRBV12-3 or TRBV12-4 joined to TRBJ2-2; TRBD1 lines up with 7 middle nucleotides. The receptor's source is a pool of human donors with breast cancer or a healthy control (not recorded which). The CDR3 protein is CASTNRGSTGELFF. The nucleotides read TGTGCCAGCACTAACAGGGGCTCCACCGGGGAGCTGTTTTTT.